Included here is one T cell receptor (beta chain) sequence, with context. The sample is drawn from a study of blood T cell repertoires in COVID-19. Study context: T cells, B-cell-depleted T cells, or PBMCs supplied cDNA or gDNA.

Those enrolled, adults aged roughly 18 to 100 years, came from 25 or so US areas. Membership in each cohort depended on participant-reported clinical history. This CDR3 spans 16 amino acids. Germline-derived CDR1 and CDR2 are SGHAT and FQNNGV. V shed 3 bases and J shed 0 bases, with 14 bases lying between them. In the study's own analysis: Quantification of nucleated cells was approximated via reference gene primer amplification. The repertoire was sequenced with immunoSEQ multiplex PCR; TCRdb's copy has only in-frame clones and lacks some. For V, J and clone size, that table is used; D and trimming come from the DNA. Among 200,000 to 250,000 clones listed, around 87% were seen once.

The sequenced sample was PBMCs or T cells enriched from blood (not recorded which). This rearrangement joins TRBV11-2 to TRBJ2-5; possible D gene TRBD2, 5 bases. The sequence came from a woman between 18 and 30 years old in a cohort exposed to, infected with or recovered from COVID-19 (not recorded which). DNA of the CDR3: TGTGCCAGCAGCTTGGTCAGCCCGGACTACCAAGAGACCCAGTACTTC. Its translation: CASSLVSPDYQETQYF.